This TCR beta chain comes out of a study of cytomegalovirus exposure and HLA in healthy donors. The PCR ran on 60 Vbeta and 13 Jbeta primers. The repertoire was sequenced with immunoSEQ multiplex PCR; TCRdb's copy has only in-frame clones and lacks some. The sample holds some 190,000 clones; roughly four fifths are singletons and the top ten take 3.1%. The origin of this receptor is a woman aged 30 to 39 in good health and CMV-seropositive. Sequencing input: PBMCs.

CDR3 DNA: TGTGCCAGCAGTTTTTTGGCCTTTACTAACTATGGCTACACCTTC. This gives the protein CASSFLAFTNYGYTF. This chain uses TRBV28 with TRBJ1-2; D is unresolved. Per the germline V gene, CDR1 is MDHEN and CDR2 is SYDVKM. V dropped 3 bases and J dropped 0 bases, with 11 bases sitting between them. The CDR3 has 15 amino acids.